The rows below give T cell receptor beta chains drawn from one sample of a study of vaccination effects on CD4 cells after COVID-19. Which antigens these TCRs recognize remains unknown. TCRdb's table, derived via immunoSEQ multiplex PCR, lists solely in-frame clones and lacks some. This table has 20,000 to 30,000 clones, 69% appearing once. The specimen was CD4+ T cells from PBMCs cultured with SARS-CoV-2 spike peptides, collected before COVID-19 vaccination. The receptors were gathered from a human donor who had a prior SARS-CoV-2 infection. Both conserved end residues are part of each CDR3. D genes are given only for firm matches. For some rows the clone size is stated as once, few or many, or as a class when expanded; others skip it.

V	size	J	D	CDR3	DNA
TRBV11-3	.	TRBJ2-7	.	CASSLGRPGTYEQYF	TGTGCCAGCAGCTTAGGACGCCCGGGGACGTACGAGCAGTACTTC
TRBV3-1/TRBV3-2	.	TRBJ1-1	.	CASSYTGGTEAFF	TGTGCCAGCAGCTACACCGGGGGCACTGAAGCTTTCTTT
TRBV6-2/TRBV6-3	.	TRBJ2-7	TRBD2	CASSYPWRAGRYEQYF	TGTGCCAGCAGTTACCCCTGGAGAGCGGGACGCTACGAGCAGTACTTC
TRBV7-6	.	TRBJ2-3	.	CASSLSGRTDTQYF	TGTGCCAGCAGCTTATCGGGCCGCACAGATACGCAGTATTTT
TRBV18	large	TRBJ2-3	.	CASSPPAWPDTQYF	TGTGCCAGCTCACCACCGGCCTGGCCAGATACGCAGTATTTT
TRBV3-1/TRBV3-2	once	TRBJ2-1	TRBD2	CASSHLSTSGGAIF	TGTGCCAGCAGCCACCTCTCGACCAGCGGGGGGGCGATCTTC
TRBV3-1/TRBV3-2	.	TRBJ2-1	.	CASSQFLREQFF	TGTGCCAGCAGCCAATTCTTGCGGGAGCAGTTCTTC
TRBV2	few	TRBJ1-1	.	CASSELLGNGWDTEAFF	TGTGCCAGCAGTGAACTTTTGGGGAACGGGTGGGACACTGAAGCTTTCTTT
TRBV5-1	.	TRBJ1-4	.	CASSSNPAGGEKLFF	TGCGCCAGCAGCTCCAACCCTGCCGGGGGTGAAAAACTGTTTTTT
TRBV5-1	.	TRBJ2-7	TRBD1	CASSWAGGPYEQYF	TGCGCCAGCAGCTGGGCAGGGGGCCCCTACGAGCAGTACTTC
TRBV3-1/TRBV3-2	.	TRBJ2-5	TRBD2	CASSWTSGRALLQETQYF	TGTGCCAGCAGTTGGACTAGCGGGAGGGCCCTCCTACAAGAGACCCAGTACTTC
TRBV29-1	.	TRBJ1-4	.	CSVDGGGKEKLFF	TGCAGCGTTGACGGCGGGGGTAAGGAAAAACTGTTTTTT
TRBV11-1	.	TRBJ2-1	.	CASSPRGRRSYNEQFF	TGTGCCAGCAGCCCCAGAGGGCGTCGCTCCTACAATGAGCAGTTCTTC
TRBV7-9	.	TRBJ1-1	TRBD1	CASSAAGQGIAFF	TGTGCCAGCAGCGCAGCGGGACAGGGTATAGCTTTCTTT
TRBV6-5	.	TRBJ1-5	.	CASLVGGYSNQPQHF	TGTGCCAGCCTAGTGGGAGGGTATAGCAATCAGCCCCAGCATTTT
TRBV20-1	once	TRBJ2-7	.	CSAIDRAGEQYF	TGCAGTGCTATTGACAGGGCGGGGGAGCAGTACTTC
TRBV11-1	few	TRBJ1-2	TRBD1	CASSLGQLYGYTF	TGTGCCAGCAGCCTGGGACAGTTATATGGCTACACCTTC
TRBV5-4	.	TRBJ2-2	.	CASSLISGSGTGELFF	TGTGCCAGCAGCTTGATATCGGGGTCTGGGACCGGGGAGCTGTTTTTT
TRBV2	.	TRBJ1-1	.	CASSVAGPNTEAFF	TGTGCCAGCAGTGTGGCAGGACCGAACACTGAAGCTTTCTTT
TRBV2	.	TRBJ2-1	TRBD2	CASRKLAASYNEQFF	TGTGCCAGCAGGAAACTAGCGGCCTCCTACAATGAGCAGTTCTTC
TRBV9	.	TRBJ2-2	.	CASSASSKPGQNTGELFF	TGTGCCAGCAGCGCCTCATCTAAACCGGGACAGAACACCGGGGAGCTGTTTTTT
TRBV7-2	.	TRBJ2-3	TRBD2	CASSLVSGATDTQYF	TGTGCCAGCAGCTTAGTTAGCGGGGCCACAGATACGCAGTATTTT
TRBV18	once	TRBJ2-1	.	CASSPNYYNEQFF	TGTGCCAGCTCACCAAACTATTACAATGAGCAGTTCTTC
TRBV9	.	TRBJ2-1	TRBD2	CASSEGGTSRRNEQFF	TGTGCCAGCAGCGAGGGTGGGACTAGCCGCCGCAATGAGCAGTTCTTC
TRBV7-6	.	TRBJ1-1	TRBD1	CASSFTGGGGTEAFF	TGTGCCAGCAGCTTCACAGGGGGTGGCGGCACTGAAGCTTTCTTT
TRBV5-1	.	TRBJ1-2	.	CASSLGASLTGYGYTF	TGCGCCAGCAGCTTGGGGGCCAGCTTAACAGGCTATGGCTACACCTTC
TRBV3-1/TRBV3-2	.	TRBJ1-1	.	CASSQESGGFFVTEAFF	TGTGCCAGCAGCCAAGAGAGTGGGGGCTTCTTTGTCACTGAAGCTTTCTTT
TRBV2	.	TRBJ1-2	TRBD1	CASSTDRNYGYTF	TGTGCCAGCAGTACGGACAGGAACTATGGCTACACCTTC
TRBV18	.	TRBJ2-5	.	CASSKEVRPETQYF	TGTGCCAGCTCAAAGGAGGTACGGCCAGAGACCCAGTACTTC